This is a list of T cell receptor beta chains from one sample in a study of PD-1 blockade in classical Hodgkin lymphoma. Libraries were prepared by immunoSEQ multiplex PCR; TCRdb keeps only in-frame clonotypes and omits some of them. The data contain more than 60,000 clones, under 95% of them seen just once; the ten biggest clones take up around 9.7%. The sample in question was peripheral blood mononuclear cells (PBMCs), obtained at baseline. These receptors were collected from a human donor with classical Hodgkin lymphoma. Each CDR3 is given with its conserved first and last residue. Each record gives: clone size, V gene, D gene, J gene, CDR3 protein, CDR3 DNA. The D gene is left open where the match is weak. For some rows the clone size is stated as once, few or many, or as a class when expanded; others skip it.

once	TRBV18	NA	TRBJ2-5	CASSPRDVKETQYF	TGTGCCAGCTCACCACGGGACGTGAAAGAGACCCAGTACTTC
NA	TRBV14	TRBD1	TRBJ2-5	CASSQRTGQETQYF	TGTGCCAGCAGCCAACGGACAGGGCAAGAGACCCAGTACTTC
NA	TRBV6-5	TRBD1	TRBJ1-1	CASSYGWTGNTEAFF	TGTGCCAGCAGTTATGGGTGGACAGGGAACACTGAAGCTTTCTTT
NA	TRBV5-4	NA	TRBJ2-3	CASSLGEADTQYF	TGTGCCAGCAGCCTTGGTGAGGCAGATACGCAGTATTTT
NA	TRBV28	NA	TRBJ1-6	CASSLYSPGQGLSPLHF	TGTGCCAGCAGTTTATACTCCCCTGGCCAGGGTTTGTCACCCCTCCACTTT
few	TRBV5-1	TRBD1	TRBJ2-2	CASSLGSGGRTGELFF	TGCGCCAGCAGCTTGGGTTCAGGGGGCCGGACCGGGGAGCTGTTTTTT
NA	TRBV9	TRBD1	TRBJ2-5	CASSRDRAPQETQYF	TGTGCCAGCAGCCGGGACAGGGCCCCCCAAGAGACCCAGTACTTC
NA	TRBV28	NA	TRBJ2-5	CASSPLDGTQYF	TGTGCCAGCAGTCCCCTCGACGGGACCCAGTACTTC
NA	TRBV19	TRBD1	TRBJ2-1	CASSTRGQKNNEQFF	TGTGCCAGTAGTACTAGGGGGCAGAAGAACAATGAGCAGTTCTTC
NA	TRBV7-9	TRBD1	TRBJ2-7	CASSPGQGVYEQYF	TGTGCCAGCAGTCCGGGACAGGGGGTTTACGAGCAGTACTTC
NA	TRBV19	NA	TRBJ2-5	CASSPDSLSQYF	TGTGCCAGTAGTCCGGACAGTTTATCCCAGTACTTC
NA	TRBV7-2	NA	TRBJ1-6	CASSLRQYGSPLHF	TGTGCCAGCAGCTTAAGGCAGTATGGCTCACCCCTCCACTTT
NA	TRBV9	NA	TRBJ2-2	CASSVEQNTGELFF	TGTGCCAGCAGCGTAGAACAGAACACCGGGGAGCTGTTTTTT
NA	TRBV6-4	NA	TRBJ1-1	CASSEQGNTEAFF	TGTGCCAGCAGTGAACAGGGGAACACTGAAGCTTTCTTT
NA	TRBV19	NA	TRBJ2-3	CASSINLADTQYF	TGTGCCAGTAGTATTAACCTTGCAGATACGCAGTATTTT
NA	TRBV19	TRBD1	TRBJ2-7	CASSKSQGIYEQYF	TGTGCCAGTAGTAAATCACAGGGGATTTACGAGCAGTACTTC
NA	TRBV28	NA	TRBJ2-1	CASSPLGTRNNEQFF	TGTGCCAGCAGTCCACTCGGGACCCGGAACAATGAGCAGTTCTTC
NA	TRBV9	NA	TRBJ2-7	CASSVRGGSVYEQYF	TGTGCCAGCAGCGTGAGGGGGGGTAGTGTTTACGAGCAGTACTTC
NA	TRBV6-1	NA	TRBJ1-1	CAIKKAGVSEAFF	TGTGCCATCAAGAAGGCAGGGGTGTCAGAAGCTTTCTTT
NA	TRBV19	TRBD2	TRBJ2-5	CASSDLTSGRGETQYF	TGTGCCAGTAGTGATCTGACTAGCGGGAGGGGAGAGACCCAGTACTTC
NA	TRBV12-5	TRBD2	TRBJ2-1	CASGLSSGRAGNEQFF	TGTGCTAGTGGTTTGAGTAGCGGGAGGGCCGGAAATGAGCAGTTCTTC
NA	TRBV27	TRBD2	TRBJ2-1	CASSLSRLAGEATGNEQFF	TGTGCCAGCAGTTTATCAAGACTAGCGGGAGAAGCCACGGGGAATGAGCAGTTCTTC
NA	TRBV7-9	NA	TRBJ2-3	CASSPEWGTDTQYF	TGTGCCAGCAGCCCAGAGTGGGGCACAGATACGCAGTATTTT
few	TRBV29-1	NA	TRBJ2-1	CSVGAPLYNEQFF	TGCAGCGTTGGAGCCCCCCTGTACAATGAGCAGTTCTTC
NA	TRBV9	NA	TRBJ2-3	CASSVDGGSNTDTQYF	TGTGCCAGCAGCGTAGATGGCGGCTCTAACACAGATACGCAGTATTTT
NA	TRBV7-3	NA	TRBJ1-3	CASSQSVGNTIYF	TGTGCCAGCAGCCAATCAGTTGGAAACACCATATATTTT